This T cell receptor beta chain comes out of a study of beta chain features in type 1 diabetes. As every portion of the isolated RNA was reverse transcribed, the sequencing read expressed TCRB transcripts. TCRdb keeps only in-frame clones here, not all; method: immunoSEQ multiplex PCR. The data show about 650,000 clones, with roughly 12% seen just once and 0.09% to 0.15% held by the top ten. Whole-study findings and limits: Type 1 diabetes patients showed a moderate but significant shortening of TCRB CDR3s in all four CD4+ subsets.

Comments on this clone: The antigen is undetermined.

The specimen sequenced was naive CD4+ T cells from blood. The receptor was derived from a man under 40 with type 1 diabetes.

CDR3 nucleotide sequence: TGCAGCGTTGAAGATCAAGTGAAGGGTCCTGAGGAGCAGTACTTC. Translation: CSVEDQVKGPEEQYF. This rearrangement joins TRBV29-1 to TRBJ2-7; D gene uncertain. CDR3 length equals 15 residues. The germline gives CDR1 SQVTM, CDR2 ANQGSEA. The germline V and J ends were trimmed by 0 bases and 7 bases, with 19 bases remaining between them.